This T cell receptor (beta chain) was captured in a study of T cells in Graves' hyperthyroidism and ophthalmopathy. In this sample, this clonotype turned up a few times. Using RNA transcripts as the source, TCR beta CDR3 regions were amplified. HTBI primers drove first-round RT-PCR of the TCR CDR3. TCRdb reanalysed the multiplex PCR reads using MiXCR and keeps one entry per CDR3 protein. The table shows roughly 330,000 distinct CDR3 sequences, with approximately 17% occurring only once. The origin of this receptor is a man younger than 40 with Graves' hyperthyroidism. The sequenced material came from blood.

The CDR3 is CASKQRSNQPQHF. The CDR3 DNA reads as TGTGCCAGCAAACAGAGGAGCAATCAGCCCCAGCATTTT. The chain has TRBV6-1 and TRBJ1-5; D is unclear. The germline gives CDR1 MNHNS, CDR2 SASEGT. This CDR3 has 13 residues. The ends were cut back, 7 bases at V and 1 base at J, with 8 bases in the middle.